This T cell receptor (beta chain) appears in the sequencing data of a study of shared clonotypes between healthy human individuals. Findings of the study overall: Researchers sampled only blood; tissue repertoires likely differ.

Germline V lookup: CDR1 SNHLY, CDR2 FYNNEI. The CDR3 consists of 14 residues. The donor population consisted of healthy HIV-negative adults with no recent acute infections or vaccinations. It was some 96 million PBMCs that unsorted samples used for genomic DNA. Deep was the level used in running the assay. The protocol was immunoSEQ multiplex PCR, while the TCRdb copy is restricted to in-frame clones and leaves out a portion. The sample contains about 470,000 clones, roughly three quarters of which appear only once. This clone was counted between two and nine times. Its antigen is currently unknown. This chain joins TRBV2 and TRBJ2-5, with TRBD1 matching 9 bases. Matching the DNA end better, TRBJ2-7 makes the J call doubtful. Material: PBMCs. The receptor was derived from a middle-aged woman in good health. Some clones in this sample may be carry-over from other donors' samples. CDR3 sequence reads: CASRTGTGSYEQYF. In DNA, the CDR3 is TGTGCCAGCAGGACCGGGACAGGGTCCTACGAGCAGTACTTC.